This T cell receptor (beta chain) was obtained from a study of cytomegalovirus exposure and HLA in healthy donors. As for the study in general: Approximately 180 million T cells yielded 90 million to 130 million unique TCR beta sequences in earlier analysis.

PCR primers comprised 60 Vbeta and 13 Jbeta primers. Libraries were prepared by immunoSEQ multiplex PCR; TCRdb keeps only in-frame clonotypes and omits some of them. The profile covers roughly 100,000 clones, with 82% appearing a single time and 1.5% to 2% taken by the ten largest. Findings of the study overall: In vitro data verified a few CMV-associated chains as specific for CMV antigens.

As to this clone: Its specificity is unknown.

The germline CDR1 and CDR2 sequences are SGHNT and YYREEE (reference sequence). CDR3 length: 16 amino acids. Germline trimming cut 3 bases from V and 0 bases from J; bases unmatched to any gene: 7. Sequencing input: PBMCs. The chain has TRBV5-4 and TRBJ2-7, with 9 nucleotides matching TRBD2. This clonotype was sampled from a man aged 50 or older in good health and CMV-seronegative. DNA for the CDR3: TGTGCCAGCAGCTCCTTAGCGGGGGATGACTCCTACGAGCAGTACGTC. Its translation: CASSSLAGDDSYEQYV.